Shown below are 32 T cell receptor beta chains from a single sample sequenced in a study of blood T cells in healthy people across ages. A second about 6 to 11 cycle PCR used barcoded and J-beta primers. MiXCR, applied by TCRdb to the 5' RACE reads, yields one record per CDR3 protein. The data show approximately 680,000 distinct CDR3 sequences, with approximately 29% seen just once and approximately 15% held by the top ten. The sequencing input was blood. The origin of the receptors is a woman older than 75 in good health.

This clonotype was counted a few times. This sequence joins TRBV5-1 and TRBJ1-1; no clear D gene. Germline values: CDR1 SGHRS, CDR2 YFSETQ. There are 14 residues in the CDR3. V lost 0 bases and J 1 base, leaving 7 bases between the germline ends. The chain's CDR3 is CASSLVAANTEAFF. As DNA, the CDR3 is TGCGCCAGCAGCTTGGTGGCAGCGAACACTGAAGCTTTCTTT.

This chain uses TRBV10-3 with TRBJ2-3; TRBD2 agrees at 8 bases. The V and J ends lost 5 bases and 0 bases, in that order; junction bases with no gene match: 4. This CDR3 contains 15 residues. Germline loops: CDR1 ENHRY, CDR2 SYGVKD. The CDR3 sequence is CAISTGGGSTDTQYF. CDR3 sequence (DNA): TGTGCCATCAGTACCGGGGGGGGGAGCACAGATACGCAGTATTTT.

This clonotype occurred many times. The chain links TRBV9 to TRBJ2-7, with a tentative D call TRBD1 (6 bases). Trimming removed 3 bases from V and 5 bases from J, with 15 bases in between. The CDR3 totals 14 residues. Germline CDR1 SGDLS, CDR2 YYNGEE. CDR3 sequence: CASSAENRAHEQYF. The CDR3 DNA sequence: TGTGCCAGCAGCGCAGAAAACAGGGCCCACGAGCAGTACTTC.

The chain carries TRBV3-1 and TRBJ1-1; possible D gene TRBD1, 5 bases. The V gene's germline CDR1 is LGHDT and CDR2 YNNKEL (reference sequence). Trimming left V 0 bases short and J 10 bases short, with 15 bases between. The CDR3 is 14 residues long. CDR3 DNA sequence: TGTGCCAGCAGCCAAGAGGGGCAGCCGGGAGGAGCTTTCTTT. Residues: CASSQEGQPGGAFF.

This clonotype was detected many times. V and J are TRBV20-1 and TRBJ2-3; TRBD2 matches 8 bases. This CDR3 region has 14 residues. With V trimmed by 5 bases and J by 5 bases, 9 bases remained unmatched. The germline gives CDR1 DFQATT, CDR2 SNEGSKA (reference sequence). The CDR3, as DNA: TGCAGTGCTTCCCAGCGGGGGAGGGGAGATACGCAGTATTTT. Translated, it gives CSASQRGRGDTQYF.

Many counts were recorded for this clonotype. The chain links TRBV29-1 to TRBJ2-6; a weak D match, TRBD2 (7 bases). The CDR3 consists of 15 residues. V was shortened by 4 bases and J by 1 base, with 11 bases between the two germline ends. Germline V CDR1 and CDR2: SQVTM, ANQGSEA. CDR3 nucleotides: TGCAGCGTTGGGGGGGGACATTCTGGGGCCAACGTCCTGACTTTC. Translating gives CSVGGGHSGANVLTF.

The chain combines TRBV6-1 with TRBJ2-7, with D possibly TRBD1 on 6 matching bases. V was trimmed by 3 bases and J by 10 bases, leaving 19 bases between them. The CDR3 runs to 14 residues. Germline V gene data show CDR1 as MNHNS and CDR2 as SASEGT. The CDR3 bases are TGTGCCAGCAGTGACCTACAGGGAGTAACTACTCAGTACTTC. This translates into CASSDLQGVTTQYF.

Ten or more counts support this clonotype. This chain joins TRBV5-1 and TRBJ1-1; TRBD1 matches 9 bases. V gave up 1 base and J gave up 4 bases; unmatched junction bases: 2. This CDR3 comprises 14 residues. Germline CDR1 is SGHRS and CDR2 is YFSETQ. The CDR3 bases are TGCGCCAGCAGCTTGACAGGGGGCCTCACTGAAGCTTTCTTT. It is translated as CASSLTGGLTEAFF.

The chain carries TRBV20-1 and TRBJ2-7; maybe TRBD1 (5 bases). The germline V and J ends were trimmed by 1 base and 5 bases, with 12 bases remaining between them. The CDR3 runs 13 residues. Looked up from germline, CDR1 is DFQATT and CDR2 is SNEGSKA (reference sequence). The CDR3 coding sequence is TGCAGTGCTAGAGTGGCAGGGCTGAACGAGCAGTACTTC. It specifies CSARVAGLNEQYF.

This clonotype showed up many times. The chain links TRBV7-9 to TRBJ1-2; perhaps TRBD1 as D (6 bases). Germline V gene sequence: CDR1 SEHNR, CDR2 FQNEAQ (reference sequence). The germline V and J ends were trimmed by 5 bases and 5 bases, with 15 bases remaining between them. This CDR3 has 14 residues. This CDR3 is CASSLETGLYGYTF. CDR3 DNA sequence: TGTGCCAGCAGCCTAGAGACAGGCCTATATGGCTACACCTTC.

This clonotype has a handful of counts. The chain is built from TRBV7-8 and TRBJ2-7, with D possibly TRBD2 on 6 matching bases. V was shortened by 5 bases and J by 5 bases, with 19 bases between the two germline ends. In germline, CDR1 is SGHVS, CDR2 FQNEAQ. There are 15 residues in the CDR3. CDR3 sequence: CASSPDLGGLNEQYF. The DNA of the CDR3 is TGTGCCAGCAGCCCAGATCTCGGGGGACTCAACGAGCAGTACTTC.

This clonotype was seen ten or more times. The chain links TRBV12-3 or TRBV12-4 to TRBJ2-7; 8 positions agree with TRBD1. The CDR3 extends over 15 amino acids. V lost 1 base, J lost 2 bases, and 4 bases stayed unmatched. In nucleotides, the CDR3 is TGTGCCAGCAGTTTAGAGCCAGGGGGCCCCTACGAGCAGTACTTC. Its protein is CASSLEPGGPYEQYF.

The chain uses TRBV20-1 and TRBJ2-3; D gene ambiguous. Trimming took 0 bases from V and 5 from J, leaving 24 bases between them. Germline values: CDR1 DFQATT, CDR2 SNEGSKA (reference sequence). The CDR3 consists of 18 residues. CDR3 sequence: CSARDRLLNSRAGDTQYF. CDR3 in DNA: TGCAGTGCTAGAGATCGCCTCTTAAACTCGAGAGCAGGAGATACGCAGTATTTT.

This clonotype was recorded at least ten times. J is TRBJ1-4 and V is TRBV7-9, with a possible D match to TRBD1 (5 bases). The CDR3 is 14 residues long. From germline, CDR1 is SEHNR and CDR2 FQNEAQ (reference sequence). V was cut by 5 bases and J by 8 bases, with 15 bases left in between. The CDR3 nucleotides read TGTGCCAGCAGCCACCGACAGACGGAAGAAAAACTGTTTTTT. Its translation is CASSHRQTEEKLFF.

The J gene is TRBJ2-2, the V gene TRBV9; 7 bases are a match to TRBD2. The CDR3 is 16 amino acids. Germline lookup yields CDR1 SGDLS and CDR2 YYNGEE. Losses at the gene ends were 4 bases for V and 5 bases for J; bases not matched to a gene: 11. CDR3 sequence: CASSPPWGGGTGELFF. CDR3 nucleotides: TGTGCCAGCAGCCCACCCTGGGGGGGTGGGACCGGGGAGCTGTTTTTT.

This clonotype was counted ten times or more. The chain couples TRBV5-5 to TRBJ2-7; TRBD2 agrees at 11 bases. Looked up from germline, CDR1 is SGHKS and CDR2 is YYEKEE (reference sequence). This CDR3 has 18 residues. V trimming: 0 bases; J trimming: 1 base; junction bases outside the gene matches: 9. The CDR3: CASSLEASGGPYSYEQYF. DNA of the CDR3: TGTGCCAGCAGCTTGGAAGCTAGCGGGGGGCCATATTCCTACGAGCAGTACTTC.

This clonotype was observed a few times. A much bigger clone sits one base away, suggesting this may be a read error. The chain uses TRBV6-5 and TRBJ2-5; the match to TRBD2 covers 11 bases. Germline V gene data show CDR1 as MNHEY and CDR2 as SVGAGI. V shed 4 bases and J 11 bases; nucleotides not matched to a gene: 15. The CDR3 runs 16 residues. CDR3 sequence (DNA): TGTGCCAGCAGTTCGCTAACTAGCGGGGGCGGGAATGAGCAGTACTTC. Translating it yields CASSSLTSGGGNEQYF.

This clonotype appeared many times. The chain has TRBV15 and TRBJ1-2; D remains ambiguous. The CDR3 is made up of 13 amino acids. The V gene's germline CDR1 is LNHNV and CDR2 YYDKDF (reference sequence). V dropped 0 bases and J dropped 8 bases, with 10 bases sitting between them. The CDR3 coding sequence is TGTGCCACCAGCAGAGACCTTCAAGGGGGCTACACCTTC. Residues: CATSRDLQGGYTF.

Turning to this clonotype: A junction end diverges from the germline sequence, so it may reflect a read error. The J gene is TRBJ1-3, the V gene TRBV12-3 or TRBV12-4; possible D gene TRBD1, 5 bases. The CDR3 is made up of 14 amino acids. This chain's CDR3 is CASNPQGLTETRYF. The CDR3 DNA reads TGTGCCAGCAACCCCCAGGGTCTCACGGAGACCAGATATTTT.

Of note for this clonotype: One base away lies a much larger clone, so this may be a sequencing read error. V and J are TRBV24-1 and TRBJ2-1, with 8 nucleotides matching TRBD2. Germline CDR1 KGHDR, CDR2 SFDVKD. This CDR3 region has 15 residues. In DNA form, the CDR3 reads TGTGCCACCAGTGATCCGGCGGGGGGCTACAATGGGCAGTTCTTC. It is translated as CATSDPAGGYNGQFF.

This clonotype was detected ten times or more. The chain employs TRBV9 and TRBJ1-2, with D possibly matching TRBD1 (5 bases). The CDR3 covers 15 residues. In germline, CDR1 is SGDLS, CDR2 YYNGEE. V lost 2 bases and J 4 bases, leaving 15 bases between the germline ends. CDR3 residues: CASSVGATGPYGYTF. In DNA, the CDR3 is TGTGCCAGCAGCGTGGGAGCAACGGGACCCTATGGCTACACCTTC.

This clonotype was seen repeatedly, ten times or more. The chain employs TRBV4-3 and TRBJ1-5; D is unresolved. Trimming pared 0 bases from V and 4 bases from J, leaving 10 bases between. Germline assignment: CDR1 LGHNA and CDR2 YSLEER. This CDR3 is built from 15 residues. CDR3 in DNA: TGCGCCAGCAGCCAAGATGCCTTCGGTAATCAGCCCCAGCATTTT. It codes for CASSQDAFGNQPQHF.

CDR3 in DNA: TGTGCCATCAGTGAGCCAGGGACCTTTATCTATGGCTACACCTTC. It specifies CAISEPGTFIYGYTF. V and J are TRBV10-3 and TRBJ1-2; D may be TRBD1 (5 bases). The ends were cut back, 2 bases at V and 4 bases at J, with 14 bases in the middle. The CDR3 loop spans 15 amino acids. CDR1 is ENHRY, CDR2 SYGVKD, per germline.

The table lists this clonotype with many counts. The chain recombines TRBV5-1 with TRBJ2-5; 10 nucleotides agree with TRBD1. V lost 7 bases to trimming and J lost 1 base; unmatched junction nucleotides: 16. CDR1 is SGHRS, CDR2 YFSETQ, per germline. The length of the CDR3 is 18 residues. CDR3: CASCLRGGDRGPQETQYF. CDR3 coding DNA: TGCGCCAGCTGCCTTCGTGGGGGAGACAGGGGGCCCCAAGAGACCCAGTACTTC.

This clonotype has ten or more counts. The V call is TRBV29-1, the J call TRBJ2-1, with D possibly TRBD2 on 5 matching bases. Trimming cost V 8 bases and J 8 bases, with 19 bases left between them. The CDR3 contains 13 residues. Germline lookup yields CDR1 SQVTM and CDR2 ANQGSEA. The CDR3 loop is CSLRDLRAHEQFF. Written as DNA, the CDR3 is TGCAGCTTGAGGGATCTCCGAGCCCATGAGCAGTTCTTC.

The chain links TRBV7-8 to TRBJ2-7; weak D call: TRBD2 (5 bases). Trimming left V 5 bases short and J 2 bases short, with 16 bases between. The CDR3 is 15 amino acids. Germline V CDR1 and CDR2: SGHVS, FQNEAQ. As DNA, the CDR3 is TGTGCCAGCAGCCTCCACGGGAAAGCGACCTACGAGCAGTACTTC. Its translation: CASSLHGKATYEQYF.

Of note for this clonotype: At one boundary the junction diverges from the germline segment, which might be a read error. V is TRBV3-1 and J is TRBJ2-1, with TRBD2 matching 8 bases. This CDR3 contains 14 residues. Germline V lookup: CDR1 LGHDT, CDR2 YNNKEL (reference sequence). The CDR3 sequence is CAGSPDRAGVEQFF. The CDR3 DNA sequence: TGTGCCGGCAGCCCAGATCGAGCGGGGGTCGAGCAGTTCTTC.

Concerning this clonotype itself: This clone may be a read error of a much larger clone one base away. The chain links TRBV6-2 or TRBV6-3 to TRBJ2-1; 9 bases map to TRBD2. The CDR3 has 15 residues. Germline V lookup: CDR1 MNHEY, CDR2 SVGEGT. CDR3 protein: CAGSAAGGSYNEQFF. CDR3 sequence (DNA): TGTGCCGGCAGCGCAGCGGGGGGCTCCTACAATGAGCAGTTCTTC.

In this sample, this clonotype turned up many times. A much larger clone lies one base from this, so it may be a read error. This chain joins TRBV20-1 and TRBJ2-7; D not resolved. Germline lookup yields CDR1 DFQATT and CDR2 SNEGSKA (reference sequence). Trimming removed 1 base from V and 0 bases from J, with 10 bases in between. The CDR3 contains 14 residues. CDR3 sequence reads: CSARGAPRSYEQYF. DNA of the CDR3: TGCAGTGCTAGAGGGGCTCCCCGCTCCTACGAGCAGTACTTC.

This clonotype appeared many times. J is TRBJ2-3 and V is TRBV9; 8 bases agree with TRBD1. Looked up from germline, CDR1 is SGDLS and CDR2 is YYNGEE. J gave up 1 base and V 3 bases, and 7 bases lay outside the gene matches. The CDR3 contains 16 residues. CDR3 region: CASSAGDRGGTDTQYF. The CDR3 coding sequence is TGTGCCAGCAGCGCAGGTGACAGGGGCGGCACAGATACGCAGTATTTT.

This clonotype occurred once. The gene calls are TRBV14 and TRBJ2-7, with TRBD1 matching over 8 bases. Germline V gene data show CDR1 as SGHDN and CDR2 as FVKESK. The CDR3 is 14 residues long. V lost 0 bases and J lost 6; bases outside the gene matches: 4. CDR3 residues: CASSQEGQGCEQYF. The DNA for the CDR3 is TGTGCCAGCAGCCAAGAAGGACAGGGTTGCGAGCAGTACTTC.

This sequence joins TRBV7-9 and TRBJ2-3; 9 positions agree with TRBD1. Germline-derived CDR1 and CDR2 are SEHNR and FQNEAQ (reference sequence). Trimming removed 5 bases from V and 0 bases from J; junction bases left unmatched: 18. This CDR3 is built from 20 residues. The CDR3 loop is CASSRPIVGSGTGSTDTQYF. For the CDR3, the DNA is TGTGCCAGCAGCCGACCAATTGTGGGTTCCGGGACAGGGAGCACAGATACGCAGTATTTT.